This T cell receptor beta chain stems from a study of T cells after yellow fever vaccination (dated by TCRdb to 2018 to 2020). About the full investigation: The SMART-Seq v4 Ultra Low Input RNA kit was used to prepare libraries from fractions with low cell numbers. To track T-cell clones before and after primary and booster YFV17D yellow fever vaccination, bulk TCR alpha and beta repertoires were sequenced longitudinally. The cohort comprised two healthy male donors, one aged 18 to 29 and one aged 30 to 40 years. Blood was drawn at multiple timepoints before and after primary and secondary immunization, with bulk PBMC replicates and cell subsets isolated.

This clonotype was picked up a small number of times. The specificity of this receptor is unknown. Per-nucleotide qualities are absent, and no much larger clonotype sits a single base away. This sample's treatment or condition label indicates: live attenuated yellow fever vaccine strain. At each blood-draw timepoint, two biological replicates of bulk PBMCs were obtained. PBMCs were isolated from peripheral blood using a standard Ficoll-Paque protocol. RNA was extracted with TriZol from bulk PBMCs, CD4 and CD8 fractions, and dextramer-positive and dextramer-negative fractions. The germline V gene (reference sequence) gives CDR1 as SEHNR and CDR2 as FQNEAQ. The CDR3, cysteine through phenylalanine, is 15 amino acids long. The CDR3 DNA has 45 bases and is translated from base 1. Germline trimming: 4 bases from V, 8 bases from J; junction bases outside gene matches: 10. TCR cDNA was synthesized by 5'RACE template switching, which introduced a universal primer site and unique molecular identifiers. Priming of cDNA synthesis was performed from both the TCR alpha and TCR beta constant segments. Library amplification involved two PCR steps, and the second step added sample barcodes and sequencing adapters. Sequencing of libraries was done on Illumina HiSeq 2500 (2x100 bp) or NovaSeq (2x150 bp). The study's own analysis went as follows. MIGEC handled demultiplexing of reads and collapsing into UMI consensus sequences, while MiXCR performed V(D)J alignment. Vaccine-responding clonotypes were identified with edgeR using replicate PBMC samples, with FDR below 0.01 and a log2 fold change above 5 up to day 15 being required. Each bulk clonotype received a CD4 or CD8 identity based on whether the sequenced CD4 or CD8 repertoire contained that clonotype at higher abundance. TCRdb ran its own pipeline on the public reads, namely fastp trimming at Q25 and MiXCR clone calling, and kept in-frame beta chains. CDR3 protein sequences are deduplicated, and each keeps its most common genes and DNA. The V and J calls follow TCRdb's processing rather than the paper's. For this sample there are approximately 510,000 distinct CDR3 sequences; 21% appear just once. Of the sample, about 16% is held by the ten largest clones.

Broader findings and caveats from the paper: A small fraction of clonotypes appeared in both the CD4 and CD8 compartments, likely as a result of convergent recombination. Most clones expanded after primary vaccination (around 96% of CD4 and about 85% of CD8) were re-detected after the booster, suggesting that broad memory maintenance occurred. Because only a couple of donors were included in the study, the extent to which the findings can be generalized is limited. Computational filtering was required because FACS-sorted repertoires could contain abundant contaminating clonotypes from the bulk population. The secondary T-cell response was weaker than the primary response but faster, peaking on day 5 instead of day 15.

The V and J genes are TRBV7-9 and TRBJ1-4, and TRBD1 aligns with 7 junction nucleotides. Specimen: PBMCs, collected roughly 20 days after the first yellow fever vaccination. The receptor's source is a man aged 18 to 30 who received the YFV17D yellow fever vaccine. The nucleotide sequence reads TGTGCCAGCAGCTCACTAGGGGGCCTGTTCGAAAAACTGTTTTTT. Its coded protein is CASSSLGGLFEKLFF.